This TCR beta chain was profiled in a study of graft-versus-host responses after intestinal transplantation. For the study at large: Transplants were multivisceral, liver-intestinal, or isolated intestinal. Study-wide points: Allografts carried high graft-versus-host to host-versus-graft clonal ratios in patients having graft-donor T cell macrochimerism. Among recipient marrow samples, GvH clones were found; some appeared first in ileum or blood.

In the case of this clone: Antigen specificity is unknown.

Generated by immunoSEQ multiplex PCR, the TCRdb table keeps only in-frame clones and is missing some. In the table there are some 120,000 clones, about 92% of which are singletons. J lost 4 bases, V lost 2 bases, and 9 bases had no gene match. The length of the CDR3 is 17 residues. Germline V gene sequence: CDR1 SGHDN, CDR2 FVKESK. The sequenced sample was unstimulated CD4+ T cells sorted from spleen or lymph node cells, obtained before intestinal transplant. The receptor was isolated from a human donor who received an intestinal transplant. This chain links TRBV14 with TRBJ2-1; the match to TRBD1 covers 9 bases. This chain's CDR3 is CASSQNVQGARYNEQFF. The CDR3, as DNA: TGTGCCAGCAGCCAAAACGTACAGGGGGCTCGGTACAATGAGCAGTTCTTC.